The present TCR beta chain was sequenced within a study of spatial heterogeneity in lung cancer. The wider study: Sequencing of follow-up PBMC samples took place when they were available, at a median of approximately 2 years after resection. Alpha-chain sequences were consistently detected in smaller numbers than beta-chain sequences. Raw reads contained each unique TCR and UMI combination more than ten times on average.

One entry per CDR3 protein, called by TCRdb with MiXCR from the 5' RACE reads. The table includes about 70,000 distinct CDR3 sequences, roughly 8.9% detected once. This CDR3 is built from 11 residues. Germline CDR1 GTSNPN, CDR2 SVGIG (reference sequence). V lost 4 bases, J lost 4 bases, and 7 bases lay in between. This clonotype was observed a handful of times. The time point here: blood at routine non-recurrence follow-up after resection. Specimen: PBMCs, collected at follow-up. The sequence derives from a female donor with early-stage non-small cell lung cancer. The chain recombines TRBV30 with TRBJ2-5, with unresolved D. CDR3 nucleotide sequence: TGTGCCTGGAATAGTGGAGAGACCCAGTACTTC. Its translation is CAWNSGETQYF.